Presented here are 8 T cell receptor beta chains from one specimen sequenced in a study of blood T cell repertoires in COVID-19. The assay was immunoSEQ multiplex PCR, and TCRdb's table has in-frame clones only and misses some. The sample records hundreds of thousands of clones, around 87% being singletons. The sequencing input was peripheral blood. These receptors were obtained from a woman between 40 and 50 years old who had recovered from COVID-19.

This chain links TRBV4-3 with TRBJ2-5; perhaps TRBD1 as D (5 bases). The germline V gene encodes CDR1 LGHNA and CDR2 YSLEER. The CDR3 loop spans 15 amino acids. V dropped 1 base and J dropped 3 bases, with 12 bases sitting between them. CDR3 region: CASSQAWGREETQYF. The CDR3 DNA reads as TGCGCCAGCAGCCAAGCATGGGGCAGAGAAGAGACCCAGTACTTC.

This chain links TRBV2 with TRBJ1-1; 7 bases are shared with TRBD1. The length of the CDR3 is 14 residues. Trimming took 7 bases from V and 1 from J; bases not matched to a gene: 6. Germline V lookup: CDR1 SNHLY, CDR2 FYNNEI. CDR3 sequence reads: CASKGGLPNTEAFF. The CDR3 nucleotides read TGTGCCAGCAAAGGGGGCCTACCGAACACTGAAGCTTTCTTT.

The rearrangement uses TRBV2 and TRBJ1-4; TRBD1 matches 9 bases. Trimming cost V 6 bases and J 8 bases; bases outside gene matches: 4. Germline assignment: CDR1 SNHLY and CDR2 FYNNEI. The CDR3 totals 13 residues. The CDR3 DNA sequence: TGTGCCAGCAGACAGGGGGCGGGGGAAAAACTGTTTTTT. This translates into CASRQGAGEKLFF.

The chain uses TRBV11-3 and TRBJ1-3; D is ambiguous. Trimming left V 1 base short and J 0 bases short, with 7 bases between. CDR1 and CDR2 (germline): SGHNT, YENEEA. CDR3 length: 15 amino acids. The CDR3 here is CASSLGQDSGNTIYF. The DNA of the CDR3 is TGTGCCAGCAGCTTAGGCCAGGACTCTGGAAACACCATATATTTT.

This clone occurred a few times. This chain connects TRBV20-1 to TRBJ2-1; TRBD2 matches 14 bases. Looked up from germline, CDR1 is DFQATT and CDR2 is SNEGSKA (reference sequence). V was pared by 3 bases and J by 0 bases, with 10 bases of the junction left unmatched. This CDR3 is built from 19 residues. CDR3 nucleotides: TGCAGTGCTAGTACCGGGACTAGCGGGGGCCCGAGCTCCTACAATGAGCAGTTCTTC. Translated, it gives CSASTGTSGGPSSYNEQFF.

This clone was seen a few times. The V and J genes are TRBV4-1 and TRBJ1-5; 8 bases align to TRBD1. Germline assignment: CDR1 MGHRA and CDR2 YSYEKL. J lost 3 bases, V lost 2 bases, and 3 bases had no gene match. The CDR3 spans 15 residues. CDR3: CASSQQGANNQPQHF. The CDR3 coding sequence is TGCGCCAGCAGCCAACAGGGGGCTAACAATCAGCCCCAGCATTTT.

The chain employs TRBV4-1 and TRBJ2-5; the match to TRBD2 covers 8 bases. Germline CDR1 MGHRA, CDR2 YSYEKL. Trimming cost V 4 bases and J 5 bases; bases outside gene matches: 9. This CDR3 contains 15 residues. The CDR3 DNA sequence: TGCGCCAGCAGCCCCGTCGAGGCGGGGGGTGAGACCCAGTACTTC. Translated: CASSPVEAGGETQYF.

The chain carries TRBV9 and TRBJ1-2, with 9 bases matching TRBD1. J gave up 4 bases and V 0 bases, and 7 bases lay outside the gene matches. Germline loops: CDR1 SGDLS, CDR2 YYNGEE. The CDR3 loop spans 16 amino acids. The CDR3 bases are TGTGCCAGCAGCGTAGGTCGGGACAGGGTTTCCTATGGCTACACCTTC. Translated: CASSVGRDRVSYGYTF.